This T cell receptor (beta chain) is drawn from a study of cytotoxic CD8 clonotypes in ibrutinib-treated CLL. The study, taken as a whole, reports: Rare overall, public clonotypes shrank or held steady under therapy.

Sequencing used immunoSEQ multiplex PCR; TCRdb keeps in-frame clones, though not all of them. The sample holds approximately 80,000 clones, about 86% seen once. Remarks on this clone: Antigen specificity is unknown.

There are 15 residues in the CDR3. Trimming pared 3 bases from V and 1 base from J, leaving 13 bases between. CDR1 and CDR2 from the germline V gene are KGHSH and LQKENI. This chain uses TRBV18 with TRBJ2-7, with no clear D. The sequence came from a human donor with chronic lymphocytic leukemia. The sequencing used PBMCs, collected before ibrutinib treatment. CDR3 bases: TGTGCCAGCTCACCTTTATGGGGTGTGTCCTACGAGCAGTACTTC. As protein: CASSPLWGVSYEQYF. Full variable domain (missing parts from reference TRBV18 and TRBJ2-7): NAGVMQNPRHLVRRRGQEARLRCSPMKGHSHVYWYRQLPEEGLKFMVYLQKENIIDESGMPKERFSAEFPKEGPSILRIQQVVRGDSAAYFCASSPLWGVSYEQYFGPGTRLTVT.